This entry lists 32 T cell receptor beta chains sequenced from one sample in a study of blood T cells in healthy people across ages. Then a second PCR, running roughly 7 to 11 cycles, was carried out with a sample-barcoded 5' primer and a J-beta primer mix. TCRdb called the 5' RACE reads again in MiXCR, with one record for every CDR3 protein. Of about 930,000 distinct CDR3 sequences in the sample, about 27% were seen once. In addition, the sample was reused for a study of T cells of mothers and their children.

Sequenced input: blood. These receptors all stem from a middle-aged woman in good health.

This clonotype showed up just a few times. The chain uses TRBV4-1 and TRBJ1-2; perhaps TRBD1 as D (6 bases). The CDR3 covers 18 residues. Germline V gives CDR1 MGHRA, CDR2 YSYEKL. V was trimmed by 0 bases and J by 2 bases, leaving 19 bases between them. CDR3: CASSQDRGTRSRNYGYTF. CDR3 nucleotides: TGCGCCAGCAGCCAAGATCGGGGGACACGTTCCCGGAACTATGGCTACACCTTC.

This clonotype was counted a few times. The chain employs TRBV28 and TRBJ2-4; no reliable D call. The germline gives CDR1 MDHEN, CDR2 SYDVKM. This CDR3 is built from 16 residues. Trimming took 3 bases from V and 3 from J, leaving 15 bases between them. The DNA of the CDR3 is TGTGCCAGCAGTTTGAACCGCGTTGAGGTCAAAAACATTCAGTACTTC. Protein product: CASSLNRVEVKNIQYF.

There are a few counts of this clonotype. This chain joins TRBV3-1 and TRBJ2-1; no clear D. Germline V lookup: CDR1 LGHDT, CDR2 YNNKEL (reference sequence). Trimming shortened V by 0 bases and J by 4 bases, and 4 bases separated the two germline ends. The CDR3 runs 13 residues. The CDR3 is CASSQDGYNEQFF. CDR3 nucleotides: TGTGCCAGCAGCCAAGATGGGTACAATGAGCAGTTCTTC.

The V gene is TRBV4-3, the J gene TRBJ1-6; D uncertain. This CDR3 region has 16 residues. V gave up 0 bases and J gave up 0 bases, with 6 bases separating them. The V gene's germline CDR1 is LGHNA and CDR2 YSLEER. CDR3 amino acids: CASSQELSSYNSPLHF. The CDR3 DNA is TGCGCCAGCAGCCAAGAACTTAGCTCCTATAATTCACCCCTCCACTTT.

The table lists this clonotype with many counts. The V and J genes are TRBV27 and TRBJ2-4, with D possibly called TRBD1 or TRBD2 (6 bases each). This CDR3 comprises 17 residues. The V gene lost 8 bases and the J gene lost 0 bases, with 20 bases spanning the gap. The germline V gene has CDR1 MNHEY and CDR2 SMNVEV (reference sequence). CDR3 loop: CASSSTGGGKAKNIQYF. The CDR3 DNA follows: TGTGCCAGCTCCTCCACCGGGGGCGGGAAAGCCAAAAACATTCAGTACTTC.

This clonotype has more than one count but fewer than ten. The chain employs TRBV29-1 and TRBJ1-2; D is unresolved. V lost 7 bases and J 5 bases, leaving 17 bases between the germline ends. The CDR3 has 13 amino acids. Germline lookup yields CDR1 SQVTM and CDR2 ANQGSEA. The CDR3 nucleotides read TGCAGCGCAGCGGATGGGAACAATTATGGCTACACCTTC. Encoded protein: CSAADGNNYGYTF.

This clonotype was seen only a few times. The rearrangement joins TRBV7-9 to TRBJ2-7; the D call may be TRBD1 or TRBD2 (5 bases each). The CDR3 runs 15 residues. Trimming took 5 bases from V and 1 from J, leaving 15 bases between them. Looked up from germline, CDR1 is SEHNR and CDR2 is FQNEAQ (reference sequence). This CDR3 is CASSDATGRSYEQYF. The DNA for the CDR3 is TGTGCCAGCAGCGACGCGACGGGGCGGTCCTACGAGCAGTACTTC.

The chain carries TRBV19 and TRBJ1-2, with D maybe TRBD1 (5 bases). The germline CDR1 and CDR2 sequences are LNHDA and SQIVND (reference sequence). The CDR3 sequence is 15 residues long. Trimming shortened V by 4 bases and J by 2 bases, and 14 bases separated the two germline ends. CDR3 amino acids: CASSTTGTSNYGYTF. For the CDR3, the DNA is TGTGCCAGTAGTACAACCGGGACTTCCAACTATGGCTACACCTTC.

V and J are TRBV3-1 and TRBJ2-7; maybe TRBD2 (8 bases). CDR3 length: 15 amino acids. Germline lookup yields CDR1 LGHDT and CDR2 YNNKEL (reference sequence). V shed 4 bases and J shed 3 bases, with 16 bases lying between them. Here the CDR3 DNA reads TGTGCCAGCAGCCCATCGGGAGGGGGCGGCTACGAGCAGTACTTC. Its translation is CASSPSGGGGYEQYF.

Details on this clonotype: Sequence at one end of the junction differs from germline and may be a read error. J is TRBJ2-3 and V is TRBV12-3 or TRBV12-4; D ambiguous. The CDR3 has 14 amino acids. The CDR3 is CASSLGERTDTRYF. The CDR3 DNA reads as TGTGCCAGCAGCCTTGGAGAGCGCACAGATACGCGGTATTTT.

This sequence joins TRBV20-1 and TRBJ1-5; TRBD1 might be the D (5 bases). CDR1 and CDR2 from the germline V gene are DFQATT and SNEGSKA (reference sequence). With 6 bases removed from V and 0 bases from J, the gap between germline ends came to 9 bases. The CDR3 loop spans 13 amino acids. CDR3 loop: CSAEDNSNQPQHF. The CDR3 DNA reads as TGCAGTGCGGAGGACAATAGCAATCAGCCCCAGCATTTT.

This clonotype was counted ten times or more. The chain is built from TRBV7-2 and TRBJ2-7; 9 bases are a match to TRBD2. The germline gives CDR1 SGHTA, CDR2 FQGNSA. Trimming removed 6 bases from V and 4 bases from J; junction bases left unmatched: 10. This CDR3 has 15 residues. The CDR3 loop is CASRQGLAGIYEQYF. For the CDR3, the DNA is TGTGCCAGCAGACAGGGACTAGCTGGGATTTACGAGCAGTACTTC.

The chain links TRBV3-1 to TRBJ2-4; TRBD2 agrees at 12 bases. In germline, CDR1 is LGHDT, CDR2 YNNKEL (reference sequence). The CDR3 has 16 residues. The trim removed 0 bases at V and 16 bases at J, leaving 13 bases unmatched. CDR3 nucleotide sequence: TGTGCCAGCAGCCAAGATCATAGACTAGCGGGGGCCGAGCACTACTTC. This encodes CASSQDHRLAGAEHYF. The full variable domain, completed using reference TRBV3-1 and TRBJ2-4, is DTAVSQTPKYLVTQMGNDKSIKCEQNLGHDTMYWYKQDSKKFLKIMFSYNNKELIINETVPNRFSPKSPDKAHLNLHINSLELGDSAVYFCASSQDHRLAGAEHYFGAGTRLSVL.

About this clonotype itself: This may be a read error: a much more frequent sequence differs by one nucleotide. The V call is TRBV6-1, the J call TRBJ2-5; D call uncertain. This CDR3 has 13 residues. V lost 4 bases to trimming and J lost 4 bases, with 10 bases between them. Germline assignment: CDR1 MNHNS and CDR2 SASEGT. This chain's CDR3 is CASSALGGETQYF. The CDR3 DNA sequence: TGTGCCAGCAGTGCTCTCGGTGGAGAGACCCAGTACTTC.

This clonotype was recorded a few times. This chain uses TRBV18 with TRBJ2-3; D is possibly TRBD2 (6 bases). The germline CDR1 and CDR2 sequences are KGHSH and LQKENI. The CDR3 runs 13 residues. The V end was cut by 7 bases, the J end by 4 bases, with 12 bases between. The CDR3 loop reads CASFLTRADTQYF. The CDR3 nucleotides are TGTGCCAGCTTCCTGACTAGGGCAGATACGCAGTATTTT.

This clonotype was picked up a small number of times. The genes are TRBV2 and TRBJ2-3; no definite D call. Germline CDR1 SNHLY, CDR2 FYNNEI. The V and J ends lost 6 bases and 2 bases respectively, with 15 bases between them. The length of the CDR3 is 15 residues. In DNA form, the CDR3 reads TGTGCCAGCAGGCCGGAAGGTTTGAACACAGATACGCAGTATTTT. Protein product: CASRPEGLNTDTQYF.

Comments on this clonotype: A much larger clone lies a single base off, so this may be a read error. The chain uses TRBV29-1 and TRBJ1-1; tentatively, D is TRBD1 (6 bases). This CDR3 is built from 11 residues. The germline CDR1 and CDR2 sequences are SQVTM and ANQGSEA. This CDR3 is CSVARDTGAFF. The CDR3 DNA follows: TGCAGCGTTGCCAGGGACACTGGAGCTTTCTTT. The full variable domain, completed using reference TRBV29-1 and TRBJ1-1, is SAVISQKPSRDICQRGTSLTIQCQVDSQVTMMFWYRQQPGQSLTLIATANQGSEATYESGFVIDKFPISRPNLTFSTLTVSNMSPEDSSIYLCSVARDTGAFFGQGTRLTVV.

Of note for this clonotype: Sequence at one end of the junction differs from germline and may be a read error. The J gene is TRBJ2-3, the V gene TRBV12-3 or TRBV12-4; TRBD2 might be the D (5 bases). The CDR3 consists of 15 residues. DNA for the CDR3: TGTGCCAGCAGCAGGACCGGGATAGTAGCAGATGCGCAGTATTTT. It specifies CASSRTGIVADAQYF.

In the case of this clonotype: A much larger clone lies one base from this, so it may be a read error. CDR3 nucleotides: TGTGCCAGCGGCACAGGGTTGACACTTCTTGGCTACACCTTC. Its translation is CASGTGLTLLGYTF. The chain recombines TRBV28 with TRBJ1-2, with D perhaps TRBD1 (6 bases). This CDR3 has 14 residues. Germline-derived CDR1 and CDR2 are MDHEN and SYDVKM. The V and J ends lost 8 bases and 7 bases respectively, with 20 bases between them.

This clonotype turned up a few times. The DNA for the CDR3 is TGTGCCAGCAGTTACTCGATATTGGAGGCCCGCGACTCTGGGGCCAACGTCCTGACTTTC. This gives the protein CASSYSILEARDSGANVLTF. This chain links TRBV6-2 or TRBV6-3 with TRBJ2-6, with D tentatively TRBD2 (5 bases). The germline CDR1 and CDR2 sequences are MNHEY and SVGEGT. The CDR3 contains 20 residues. The V end lost 0 bases, the J end lost 0 bases, and 18 bases lay between the germline ends.

This clonotype was seen more than once but under ten times. CDR3 in DNA: TGTGCCAGCAGCTTAGAGGCACTAGCGAGCACAGATACGCAGTATTTT. Translation gives CASSLEALASTDTQYF. V and J are TRBV7-2 and TRBJ2-3; 7 nucleotides match TRBD2. In germline, CDR1 is SGHTA, CDR2 FQGNSA. The junction had 4 bases not matched to a gene; V was cut back by 1 base and J by 0 bases. The length of the CDR3 is 16 residues.

V is TRBV5-1 and J is TRBJ1-2; no definite D call. CDR3 length: 13 residues. Trimming took off 1 base at V and 6 bases at J, with 10 bases between the two ends. Germline V lookup: CDR1 SGHRS, CDR2 YFSETQ. The CDR3 reads CASSLLVENGYTF. In nucleotides, the CDR3 is TGCGCCAGCAGCTTGTTGGTAGAGAATGGCTACACCTTC.

This clonotype has just a few counts. As DNA, the CDR3 is TGTGCCAGCTGCCCCCCCGGGACAAGGAGCAATCAGCCCCAGCATTTT. This gives the protein CASCPPGTRSNQPQHF. The gene calls are TRBV7-2 and TRBJ1-5; tentatively, D is TRBD1 (6 bases). V lost 8 bases and J lost 1, with 18 bases in between. Germline CDR1 is SGHTA and CDR2 is FQGNSA. The CDR3 has 16 residues.

The V gene is TRBV2, the J gene TRBJ2-7; perhaps TRBD2 as D (5 bases). This CDR3 has 12 amino acids. Germline-derived CDR1 and CDR2 are SNHLY and FYNNEI. Trimming took 11 bases from V and 2 from J, leaving 13 bases between them. DNA of the CDR3: TGTGCCTGCAAGGGCGGGCCCTACGAGCAGTACTTC. It yields the protein CACKGGPYEQYF.

Note on this clonotype: This may arise from a read error, as a much more abundant clone is one base away. The chain recombines TRBV24-1 with TRBJ2-1, with 10 bases that match TRBD1. The germline CDR1 and CDR2 sequences are KGHDR and SFDVKD. V shed 6 bases, J shed 8 bases, and the junction held 9 bases outside the gene matches. The CDR3 has 15 residues. CDR3 nucleotides: TGTGCCACCAGTTCCAGACAGGGGGCGACGGATGAGCAGTTCTTC. This sequence encodes CATSSRQGATDEQFF.

The J gene is TRBJ1-5, the V gene TRBV7-2; 7 positions match TRBD1. The V segment lost 1 base and the J segment 9 bases; nucleotides outside the gene matches: 6. The germline V gene has CDR1 SGHTA and CDR2 FQGNSA. The CDR3 covers 14 residues. As DNA, the CDR3 is TGTGCCAGCAGCTTAGGGACAGGCCTCGGGCCCCAGCATTTT. It yields the protein CASSLGTGLGPQHF.

With regard to this clonotype: With a much larger clone just one base away, this may be a read error. The genes are TRBV4-1 and TRBJ1-6; D gene unclear. Germline V gene data show CDR1 as MGHRA and CDR2 as YSYEKL. The CDR3 covers 14 residues. As DNA, the CDR3 is TGCGCCAGCAGCCAACGAGAACTGGGCTTGAACCTCCAATTT. This sequence encodes CASSQRELGLNLQF.

For this clonotype: It may be a read error: a sequence one base away is much more abundant. The chain links TRBV29-1 to TRBJ2-5; TRBD1 agrees at 7 bases. Per germline, CDR1 SQVTM and CDR2 ANQGSEA. The V and J ends lost 7 bases and 1 base, in that order; junction bases with no gene match: 6. The CDR3 has 13 amino acids. CDR3 in amino acids: CSGSRDSQETQYF. In DNA form, the CDR3 reads TGCAGCGGTAGCCGGGACAGCCAAGAGACCCAGTACTTC.

This clonotype was seen a handful of times. This chain joins TRBV2 and TRBJ2-2; D is perhaps TRBD1 (6 bases). The germline V gene has CDR1 SNHLY and CDR2 FYNNEI. The V gene lost 4 bases and the J gene lost 5 bases, with 14 bases spanning the gap. The CDR3 extends over 15 amino acids. The CDR3 here is CASSARAGVTGELFF. CDR3 sequence (DNA): TGTGCCAGCAGTGCCCGGGCAGGGGTAACCGGGGAGCTGTTTTTT.

The rearrangement joins TRBV11-2 to TRBJ2-1; D may be TRBD2 (6 bases). The CDR3 consists of 21 residues. CDR1 and CDR2 (germline): SGHAT, FQNNGV. The V end lost 4 bases, the J end lost 2 bases, and 30 bases lay between the germline ends. The CDR3 spells CASSSPGAFGEATTTYNEQFF. The CDR3 nucleotides are TGTGCCAGCAGCTCCCCCGGGGCATTCGGGGAGGCCACGACAACCTACAATGAGCAGTTCTTC.

The rearrangement links TRBV7-2 to TRBJ2-3, with TRBD2 identical over 10 bases. In germline, CDR1 is SGHTA, CDR2 FQGNSA. This CDR3 contains 19 residues. V lost 1 base to trimming and J lost 2 bases; unmatched junction nucleotides: 12. The CDR3 coding sequence is TGTGCCAGCAGCTTAGGCGGGGTAATAGCGGGAGGTGCCACAGATACGCAGTATTTT. This gives the protein CASSLGGVIAGGATDTQYF.

Ten or more counts support this clonotype. The chain employs TRBV20-1 and TRBJ2-1, with 7 bases lining up with TRBD2. Unmatched junction bases numbered 10, after V lost 3 bases and J lost 5 bases. From germline, CDR1 is DFQATT and CDR2 SNEGSKA (reference sequence). CDR3 size: 15 residues. This chain's CDR3 is CSASLLAKHHNEQFF. CDR3 sequence (DNA): TGCAGTGCTAGCCTACTAGCGAAACACCACAATGAGCAGTTCTTC.